The 17 T cell receptor beta chains reported below all come from one sample, sequenced in a study of T cell responses to AZD1222 COVID-19 vaccine. This table comes from immunoSEQ multiplex PCR, and its TCRdb copy is limited to in-frame clones, with some not included. The data contain more than 60,000 clones, more than 75% of them seen just once; the ten biggest clones take up approximately 15%. Sequencing used peripheral blood, obtained on day 0 of AZD1222 vaccination. The receptor source for this set is an adult in good health.

The rearrangement uses TRBV7-9 and TRBJ1-5, with D uncertain. V was clipped by 7 bases and J by 4 bases, with 8 bases between them. The CDR3 contains 12 residues. Germline V CDR1 and CDR2: SEHNR, FQNEAQ (reference sequence). The CDR3 DNA reads as TGTGCCAGCACCACGGGAAATCAGCCCCAGCATTTT. Protein product: CASTTGNQPQHF.

The chain is built from TRBV30 and TRBJ1-3; maybe TRBD1 (5 bases). Germline V lookup: CDR1 GTSNPN, CDR2 SVGIG (reference sequence). Between the trimmed V and J ends, which lost 3 bases and 0 bases, there was a span of 9 bases. The CDR3 totals 14 residues. DNA for the CDR3: TGTGCCTGGAGCACAGGAGACTCTGGAAACACCATATATTTT. Its protein is CAWSTGDSGNTIYF.

This CDR3 reads CASSLVGAGGYEQYF. The CDR3 DNA is TGTGCCAGCAGCTTAGTAGGGGCGGGAGGCTACGAGCAGTACTTC. V and J are TRBV7-9 and TRBJ2-7; 8 bases are shared with TRBD2. The CDR3 spans 15 residues. CDR1 SEHNR and CDR2 FQNEAQ come from the germline V gene (reference sequence). V was pared by 1 base and J by 3 bases, with 5 bases of the junction left unmatched.

The V gene is TRBV7-6, the J gene TRBJ2-1, with TRBD2 as a possible D gene (6 bases). Trimming stripped 5 bases from V and 10 bases from J, with 15 bases between. This CDR3 has 13 residues. Germline V gene data show CDR1 as SGHVS and CDR2 as FNYEAQ. CDR3 region: CASSPMGLYEQFF. The CDR3 DNA is TGTGCCAGCAGCCCCATGGGACTCTACGAGCAGTTCTTC.

The rearrangement joins TRBV6-5 to TRBJ1-1; D gene unclear. This CDR3 comprises 13 residues. Trimming took 9 bases from V and 3 from J, leaving 14 bases between them. The germline CDR1 and CDR2 sequences are MNHEY and SVGAGI. The CDR3 region is CASTGPLDTEAFF. CDR3 coding DNA: TGTGCCAGTACCGGACCCCTCGACACTGAAGCTTTCTTT.

This chain connects TRBV3-1 (or the pseudogene TRBV3-2) to TRBJ1-4; TRBD1 aligns across 8 bases. V dropped 4 bases and J dropped 7; count of bases not matched to a gene: 8. Germline assignment: CDR1 LGHDT and CDR2 YNNKEL (reference sequence). CDR3 length: 15 residues. CDR3 loop: CASSLLGQAGEKLFF. In DNA form, the CDR3 reads TGTGCCAGCAGCCTCCTGGGACAGGCAGGTGAAAAACTGTTTTTT.

The rearrangement joins TRBV9 to TRBJ2-7, with D tentatively TRBD1 (5 bases). Germline loops: CDR1 SGDLS, CDR2 YYNGEE. CDR3 length equals 14 residues. The germline V and J ends were trimmed by 4 bases and 6 bases, with 17 bases remaining between them. CDR3 sequence (DNA): TGTGCCAGCAGCCCCTCTTGGGGCTATACCGAGCAGTACTTC. The encoded protein is CASSPSWGYTEQYF.

The chain has TRBV4-1 and TRBJ2-3; no clear D gene. The length of the CDR3 is 13 residues. Germline-derived CDR1 and CDR2 are MGHRA and YSYEKL. V dropped 1 base and J dropped 4 bases, with 6 bases sitting between them. Here the CDR3 reads CASSQVGPDTQYF. The CDR3 region has the DNA TGCGCCAGCAGCCAAGTTGGGCCAGATACGCAGTATTTT.

This clone was counted once. The junction departs from the called germline gene at one end, perhaps through a read error. The CDR3 region is CVSSSSQGNNQPQHF. The CDR3 DNA follows: TGTGTCAGCAGTTCGTCTCAGGGGAACAATCAGCCCCAGCATTTT. The V call is TRBV28, the J call TRBJ1-5; possibly TRBD1 for D (6 bases). The CDR3 has 15 residues. CDR1 and CDR2 from the germline V gene are MDHEN and SYDVKM.

This clone was detected only a few times. The chain combines TRBV24-1 with TRBJ2-3; D remains ambiguous. The V end lost 1 base, the J end lost 3 bases, and 7 bases lay between the germline ends. The CDR3 loop spans 14 amino acids. Germline V CDR1 and CDR2: KGHDR, SFDVKD. The CDR3 reads CATSDFIGTDTQYF. The CDR3 nucleotides read TGTGCCACCAGTGATTTTATCGGTACAGATACGCAGTATTTT.

This CDR3 is CASSPYRDRQPQHF. CDR3 nucleotides: TGTGCCAGCAGTCCGTACAGGGATCGACAGCCCCAGCATTTT. This chain joins TRBV6-2 or TRBV6-3 and TRBJ1-5; tentatively, D is TRBD1 (6 bases). Trimming left V 5 bases short and J 7 bases short, with 15 bases between. Germline V gene sequence: CDR1 MNHEY, CDR2 SVGEGT. This CDR3 contains 14 residues.

The rearrangement links TRBV2 to TRBJ1-6, with TRBD1 as a possible D gene (5 bases). Trimming pared 6 bases from V and 9 bases from J, leaving 15 bases between. Germline V lookup: CDR1 SNHLY, CDR2 FYNNEI. This CDR3 has 14 residues. CDR3 region: CASSPAGVGSPLHF. DNA for the CDR3: TGTGCCAGCAGCCCAGCGGGGGTTGGTTCACCCCTCCACTTT. The full variable domain, its missing parts supplied by reference TRBV2 and TRBJ1-6, is EPEVTQTPSHQVTQMGQEVILRCVPISNHLYFYWYRQILGQKVEFLVSFYNNEISEKSEIFDDQFSVERPDGSNFTLKIRSTKLEDSAMYFCASSPAGVGSPLHFGNGTRLTVT.

V is TRBV9 and J is TRBJ1-1; 8 bases align to TRBD1. The CDR3 runs 17 residues. Germline CDR1 and CDR2: SGDLS and YYNGEE. Trimming cost V 0 bases and J 3 bases; bases outside gene matches: 10. The DNA of the CDR3 is TGTGCCAGCAGCGTAGCTGAGTCAGGGGGCTTTCACACTGAAGCTTTCTTT. This translates into CASSVAESGGFHTEAFF.

The chain links TRBV6-5 to TRBJ2-3; 8 bases are a match to TRBD1. The junction had 9 bases not matched to a gene; V was cut back by 4 bases and J by 3 bases. The CDR3 runs 16 residues. Germline lookup yields CDR1 MNHEY and CDR2 SVGAGI. Here the CDR3 DNA reads TGTGCCAGCAGTTCTTTGACAGGGGTAGGAACAGATACGCAGTATTTT. It codes for CASSSLTGVGTDTQYF.

The V call is TRBV29-1, the J call TRBJ1-3; D may be TRBD1 (6 bases). The germline V gene encodes CDR1 SQVTM and CDR2 ANQGSEA. V lost 7 bases to trimming and J lost 0 bases, with 16 bases between them. The CDR3 spans 15 residues. The CDR3 loop reads CSAGSTGLSGNTIYF. The CDR3 region has the DNA TGCAGCGCAGGTTCTACAGGGCTCTCTGGAAACACCATATATTTT. The complete variable domain, with remaining parts taken from reference TRBV29-1 and TRBJ1-3, reads SAVISQKPSRDICQRGTSLTIQCQVDSQVTMMFWYRQQPGQSLTLIATANQGSEATYESGFVIDKFPISRPNLTFSTLTVSNMSPEDSSIYLCSAGSTGLSGNTIYFGEGSWLTVV.

The genes are TRBV3-1 (or the pseudogene TRBV3-2) and TRBJ2-5; the D is unclear. The germline V gene has CDR1 LGHDT and CDR2 YNNKEL (reference sequence). Deletions cut 1 base from V and 5 bases from J, with 5 bases between. This CDR3 is 12 amino acids long. CDR3 bases: TGTGCCAGCAGCCAAGTTGGGGAGACCCAGTACTTC. It yields the protein CASSQVGETQYF.

V gene TRBV11-3 combines with J gene TRBJ1-2, with no clear D. Looked up from germline, CDR1 is SGHNT and CDR2 is YENEEA. V lost 0 bases and J 8 bases, leaving 7 bases between the germline ends. The CDR3 is 12 amino acids. The CDR3 bases are TGTGCCAGCAGCTTAGATCGGTTCGGCTACACCTTC. Amino acid sequence: CASSLDRFGYTF. The whole variable domain, remainder taken from reference TRBV11-3 and TRBJ1-2, is EAGVVQSPRYKIIEKKQPVAFWCNPISGHNTLYWYLQNLGQGPELLIRYENEEAVDDSQLPKDRFSAERLKGVDSTLKIQPAELGDSAVYLCASSLDRFGYTFGSGTRLTVV.